What follows are 26 T cell receptor beta chains derived from one specimen sequenced in a study of a mutant IDH1 vaccine in newly diagnosed glioma. Using immunoSEQ multiplex PCR, the repertoire was profiled, and TCRdb retains in-frame clones only, with some absent. This table has approximately 21,000 clones, roughly 91% appearing once. The antigens these receptors bind are not known. Time point here: week 11, during vaccination. What each vaccine dose contained was 300 ug of mutant IDH1 20-mer peptide, accompanied by topical imiquimod. The sequencing used PBMCs, collected from a glioma patient whose treatment included an IDH1 peptide vaccine. These receptors originate from a woman in her 40s with glioma.

The chain employs TRBV4-1 and TRBJ1-2; possibly TRBD1 for D (6 bases). The CDR3 extends over 14 amino acids. Germline CDR1 is MGHRA and CDR2 is YSYEKL. V lost 5 bases to trimming and J lost 5 bases, with 15 bases between them. The CDR3 reads CASSNDRLRYGYTF. The CDR3 nucleotides read TGCGCCAGCAGCAATGACAGGCTAAGGTATGGCTACACCTTC.

The chain employs TRBV30 and TRBJ2-7, with 9 nucleotides matching TRBD2. With 0 bases clipped from V and 6 bases from J, the junction kept 12 bases outside the gene matches. Germline lookup yields CDR1 GTSNPN and CDR2 SVGIG (reference sequence). The CDR3 contains 16 residues. The CDR3 loop is CAWSVSAGGPQGEQYF. CDR3 in DNA: TGTGCCTGGAGTGTCTCTGCGGGAGGGCCCCAGGGCGAGCAGTACTTC.

This clone was found once. This rearrangement joins TRBV6-5 to TRBJ2-7; the match to TRBD1 covers 8 bases. The germline gives CDR1 MNHEY, CDR2 SVGAGI. The CDR3 covers 15 residues. J was trimmed by 5 bases and V by 0 bases; bases with no gene match: 6. The CDR3: CASSYSWTGTHEQYF. The CDR3 coding sequence is TGTGCCAGCAGTTACTCGTGGACAGGGACCCACGAGCAGTACTTC.

V is TRBV14 and J is TRBJ2-3, with D maybe TRBD2 (6 bases). The CDR3 contains 15 residues. Germline V gene lookup returns CDR1 SGHDN and CDR2 FVKESK. V gave up 9 bases and J gave up 2 bases, with 18 bases separating them. Written as DNA, the CDR3 is TGTGCCAGTTCGCTGTGGACTACCCCCACAGATACGCAGTATTTT. Amino acid sequence: CASSLWTTPTDTQYF.

The genes are TRBV4-1 and TRBJ1-2; no clear D. The CDR3 has 12 amino acids. Germline-derived CDR1 and CDR2 are MGHRA and YSYEKL. V was shortened by 0 bases and J by 7 bases, with 6 bases between the two germline ends. CDR3 DNA: TGCGCCAGCAGCCAAGATACATTTGGCTACACCTTC. Residues: CASSQDTFGYTF.

This clone was seen a few times. The chain uses TRBV6-5 and TRBJ1-1; no definite D call. V was pared by 0 bases and J by 6 bases, with 8 bases between. The CDR3 has 13 amino acids. Germline-derived CDR1 and CDR2 are MNHEY and SVGAGI. CDR3 DNA sequence: TGTGCCAGCAGTTACTCAGGAGTTTCTGAAGCTTTCTTT. Its protein is CASSYSGVSEAFF.

This rearrangement joins TRBV5-4 to TRBJ2-7, with 13 bases identical to TRBD2. There are 14 residues in the CDR3. Germline CDR1 reads SGHNT; CDR2 reads YYREEE (reference sequence). J lost 5 bases, V lost 4 bases, and 3 bases had no gene match. The CDR3 coding sequence is TGTGCCAGCAGCCCAGGACTAGCGGGGGACGAGCAGTACTTC. This encodes CASSPGLAGDEQYF.

The chain uses TRBV4-2 and TRBJ1-5; no reliable D call. CDR3 length equals 17 residues. The ends were cut back, 0 bases at V and 0 bases at J, with 12 bases in the middle. Germline CDR1 is LGHNA and CDR2 is YNFKEQ. The CDR3 DNA reads TGTGCCAGCAGCCAAGATCTGGCAGTTTATAGCAATCAGCCCCAGCATTTT. Translation gives CASSQDLAVYSNQPQHF.

This sequence joins TRBV6-6 and TRBJ1-2, with 7 bases that match TRBD1. Per the germline V gene, CDR1 is MNHNY and CDR2 is SVGAGI (reference sequence). V was pared by 2 bases and J by 3 bases, with 9 bases of the junction left unmatched. CDR3 length equals 16 residues. The CDR3 DNA reads TGTGCCAGCAGTTACGGTAGAGACAGGGCGGACTATGGCTACACCTTC. Protein product: CASSYGRDRADYGYTF.

By proportion, this clone is medium-sized (0.01 to 0.1%). CDR3 region: CASSNEASSGGPIEAFF. CDR3 sequence (DNA): TGTGCCAGCAGCAACGAGGCCTCGTCTGGCGGACCGATTGAAGCTTTCTTT. The chain carries TRBV6-4 and TRBJ1-1, with D uncertain. CDR1 and CDR2 from the germline V gene are MRHNA and SNTAGT. The CDR3 length is 17 residues. V lost 6 bases to trimming and J lost 7 bases, with 27 bases between them.

This clone came up a few times. The chain has TRBV5-8 and TRBJ1-2; 8 bases are a match to TRBD1. This CDR3 spans 16 amino acids. Germline-derived CDR1 and CDR2 are SGHTS and YDEGEE. The V gene end was trimmed by 4 bases and the J gene end by 4 bases; junction bases not matched to a gene: 12. DNA for the CDR3: TGTGCCAGCAGCCTAGTCAGGGGGCTTAATCCCTATGGCTACACCTTC. Protein: CASSLVRGLNPYGYTF.

This clone appeared once. The V call is TRBV29-1, the J call TRBJ2-7; the match to TRBD1 covers 7 bases. Germline lookup yields CDR1 SQVTM and CDR2 ANQGSEA. Unmatched junction bases numbered 4, after V lost 6 bases and J lost 8 bases. The CDR3 contains 10 residues. The CDR3 nucleotides read TGCAGCGTAGGGGACAGACAGCAGTACTTC. Translating gives CSVGDRQQYF.

J is TRBJ2-4 and V is TRBV4-3; D may match TRBD1 or TRBD2 (5 bases each). The germline CDR1 and CDR2 sequences are LGHNA and YSLEER. V was clipped by 0 bases and J by 3 bases, with 12 bases between them. The CDR3 runs to 16 residues. This chain's CDR3 is CASSQDLERGKNIQYF. CDR3 nucleotide sequence: TGCGCCAGCAGCCAAGATCTCGAGAGGGGCAAAAACATTCAGTACTTC.

The J gene is TRBJ1-2, the V gene TRBV7-6; weak D call: TRBD1 (5 bases). The V and J ends lost 5 bases and 6 bases respectively, with 16 bases between them. The germline gives CDR1 SGHVS, CDR2 FNYEAQ. This CDR3 spans 14 amino acids. CDR3 coding DNA: TGTGCCAGCAGCCGCACCGAGGGACGGGATGGCTACACCTTC. As protein: CASSRTEGRDGYTF.

The V gene is TRBV5-5, the J gene TRBJ1-2; the D gene is possibly TRBD1 (5 bases). With 2 bases removed from V and 5 bases from J, the gap between germline ends came to 16 bases. Germline loops: CDR1 SGHKS, CDR2 YYEKEE (reference sequence). The CDR3 extends over 15 amino acids. The CDR3 sequence: CASSFGTPAPYGYTF. The CDR3 DNA reads as TGTGCCAGCAGCTTCGGGACTCCGGCCCCGTATGGCTACACCTTC. Full variable domain (rest looked up from reference TRBV5-5 and TRBJ1-2): DAGVTQSPTHLIKTRGQQVTLRCSPISGHKSVSWYQQVLGQGPQFIFQYYEKEERGRGNFPDRFSARQFPNYSSELNVNALLLGDSALYLCASSFGTPAPYGYTFGSGTRLTVV.

This chain connects TRBV2 to TRBJ1-4; D perhaps matches TRBD1 (5 bases). Germline CDR1 SNHLY, CDR2 FYNNEI. Trimming stripped 8 bases from V and 4 bases from J, with 14 bases between. The CDR3 is 14 amino acids. The CDR3: CASVDSRVNEKLFF. CDR3 nucleotide sequence: TGTGCCAGCGTCGATTCCAGGGTTAATGAAAAACTGTTTTTT.

The chain joins TRBV5-5 to TRBJ1-2; a possible D gene is TRBD1 (6 bases). Trimming took off 0 bases at V and 2 bases at J, with 8 bases between the two ends. Germline loops: CDR1 SGHKS, CDR2 YYEKEE (reference sequence). CDR3 length: 14 amino acids. The chain's CDR3 is CASSLAGGNYGYTF. The CDR3 DNA is TGTGCCAGCAGCTTGGCGGGGGGCAACTATGGCTACACCTTC.

The chain uses TRBV7-2 and TRBJ2-7; maybe TRBD2 (6 bases). CDR3 length equals 14 residues. Trimming took off 5 bases at V and 0 bases at J, with 11 bases between the two ends. Germline CDR1 reads SGHTA; CDR2 reads FQGNSA. Here the CDR3 DNA reads TGTGCCAGCAGCATAAGCGGGCTCTCCTACGAGCAGTACTTC. Translation gives CASSISGLSYEQYF.

This chain joins TRBV18 and TRBJ1-5; maybe TRBD1 (5 bases). V lost 7 bases to trimming and J lost 6 bases, with 13 bases between them. Per germline, CDR1 KGHSH and CDR2 LQKENI. The CDR3 is made up of 13 amino acids. The CDR3 here is CASFDSVGQPQHF. For the CDR3, the DNA is TGTGCCAGCTTCGACAGTGTCGGTCAGCCCCAGCATTTT.

The J gene is TRBJ2-6, the V gene TRBV6-4; 14 bases match TRBD2. Germline V lookup: CDR1 MRHNA, CDR2 SNTAGT. This CDR3 is built from 17 residues. Trimming cost V 6 bases and J 2 bases; bases outside gene matches: 3. DNA of the CDR3: TGTGCCAGCAGAGCGACTAGCGGGGGGGCTGGGGCCAACGTCCTGACTTTC. It is translated as CASRATSGGAGANVLTF.

The chain carries TRBV5-5 and TRBJ1-1; TRBD1 aligns across 9 bases. Germline-derived CDR1 and CDR2 are SGHKS and YYEKEE (reference sequence). Trimming took 4 bases from V and 1 from J; bases not matched to a gene: 2. The CDR3 has 14 amino acids. CDR3 loop: CASSVGQGNTEAFF. The CDR3 coding sequence is TGTGCCAGCAGCGTGGGACAGGGGAACACTGAAGCTTTCTTT.

The chain couples TRBV19 to TRBJ2-7; D gene uncertain. Trimming shortened V by 5 bases and J by 2 bases, and 4 bases separated the two germline ends. CDR1 LNHDA and CDR2 SQIVND come from the germline V gene (reference sequence). The CDR3 totals 11 residues. The CDR3: CASSFAYEQYF. The DNA of the CDR3 is TGTGCCAGTAGTTTTGCCTACGAGCAGTACTTC.

The rearrangement joins TRBV2 to TRBJ2-7, with TRBD2 matching over 11 bases. The length of the CDR3 is 13 residues. Germline CDR1 SNHLY, CDR2 FYNNEI. V gave up 7 bases and J gave up 5 bases; unmatched junction bases: 4. CDR3 nucleotide sequence: TGTGCCAGCAAAACTAGCGGGGGCAACGAGCAGTACTTC. This encodes CASKTSGGNEQYF.

The chain has TRBV15 and TRBJ2-2, with TRBD2 matching 12 bases. The CDR3 spans 18 residues. Germline assignment: CDR1 LNHNV and CDR2 YYDKDF (reference sequence). Germline trimming cut 5 bases from V and 2 bases from J; bases unmatched to any gene: 9. CDR3 protein: CATSPKTSGSLNTGELFF. The CDR3 nucleotides are TGTGCCACCAGCCCCAAGACTAGCGGGAGCCTCAACACCGGGGAGCTGTTTTTT. The full variable domain, in which reference TRBV15 and TRBJ2-2 provide the parts outside the CDR3, is DAMVIQNPRYQVTQFGKPVTLSCSQTLNHNVMYWYQQKSSQAPKLLFHYYDKDFNNEADTPDNFQSRRPNTSFCFLDIRSPGLGDTAMYLCATSPKTSGSLNTGELFFGEGSRLTVL.

V is TRBV6-5 and J is TRBJ2-1; the D is unclear. The germline gives CDR1 MNHEY, CDR2 SVGAGI. V was trimmed by 0 bases and J by 6 bases, leaving 6 bases between them. The CDR3 has 13 amino acids. The DNA of the CDR3 is TGTGCCAGCAGTTACTCCGGGTTCAATGAGCAGTTCTTC. This encodes CASSYSGFNEQFF.

This chain links TRBV6-6 with TRBJ2-2, with D tentatively TRBD2 (6 bases). V lost 0 bases and J 5 bases, leaving 10 bases between the germline ends. Germline CDR1 MNHNY, CDR2 SVGAGI (reference sequence). CDR3 length equals 15 residues. The DNA for the CDR3 is TGTGCCAGCAGTTACTCCGGGGGAGAAACCGGGGAGCTGTTTTTT. It encodes CASSYSGGETGELFF.